This T cell receptor beta chain was identified during a study of T cell changes during pregnancy in multiple sclerosis. Some clones are missing from TCRdb's copy, which holds only in-frame ones; the method was immunoSEQ multiplex PCR. The sample has under 40,000 clones, just under 95% seen once. This clone was found once. There are 16 residues in the CDR3. Germline CDR1 SNHLY, CDR2 FYNNEI. Trimming shortened V by 5 bases and J by 1 base, and 15 bases separated the two germline ends. The receptor's source is a female donor with multiple sclerosis, enrolled in a pregnancy study. The chain is built from TRBV2 and TRBJ2-1; D is perhaps TRBD2 (7 bases). Specimen: CD8+ T cells from peripheral blood mononuclear cells, collected in the third trimester of pregnancy. DNA of the CDR3: TGTGCCAGCAGTCTTGGGGGGGCAGGGTCCTACAATGAGCAGTTCTTC. It encodes CASSLGGAGSYNEQFF.